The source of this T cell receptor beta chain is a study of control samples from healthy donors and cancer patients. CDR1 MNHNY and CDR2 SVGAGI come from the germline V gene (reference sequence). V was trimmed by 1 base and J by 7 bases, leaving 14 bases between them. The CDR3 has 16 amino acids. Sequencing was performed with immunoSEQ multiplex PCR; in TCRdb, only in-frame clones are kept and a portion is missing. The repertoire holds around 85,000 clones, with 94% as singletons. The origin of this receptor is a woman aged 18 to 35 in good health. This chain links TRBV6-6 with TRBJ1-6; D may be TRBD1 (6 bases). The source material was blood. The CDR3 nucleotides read TGTGCCAGCAGTTACTTTGCGACAGGAATGAATTCACCCCTCCACTTT. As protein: CASSYFATGMNSPLHF.